The T cell receptor beta chain under discussion was sequenced for a study of blood T cell repertoires in COVID-19. Looking at the study overall: In each case, the material was cDNA or gDNA derived from T cells, B-cell-depleted T cells, or PBMCs.

Data came from immunoSEQ multiplex PCR; TCRdb stores just in-frame clones and leaves some out. Among roughly 380,000 clones, about 85% were seen once, and the ten largest hold roughly 3.7%. Germline loops: CDR1 SGHVS, CDR2 FQNEAQ. The V end lost 6 bases, the J end lost 0 bases, and 18 bases lay between the germline ends. This CDR3 has 17 residues. What was sequenced was peripheral blood. The sequence was collected from a woman younger than 35 with acute or convalescent COVID-19. The rearrangement uses TRBV7-8 and TRBJ1-5; tentatively, D is TRBD1 (6 bases). DNA for the CDR3: TGTGCCAGCAGTCGCCTAACAGGGCAGGTTAGCAATCAGCCCCAGCATTTT. It is translated as CASSRLTGQVSNQPQHF.